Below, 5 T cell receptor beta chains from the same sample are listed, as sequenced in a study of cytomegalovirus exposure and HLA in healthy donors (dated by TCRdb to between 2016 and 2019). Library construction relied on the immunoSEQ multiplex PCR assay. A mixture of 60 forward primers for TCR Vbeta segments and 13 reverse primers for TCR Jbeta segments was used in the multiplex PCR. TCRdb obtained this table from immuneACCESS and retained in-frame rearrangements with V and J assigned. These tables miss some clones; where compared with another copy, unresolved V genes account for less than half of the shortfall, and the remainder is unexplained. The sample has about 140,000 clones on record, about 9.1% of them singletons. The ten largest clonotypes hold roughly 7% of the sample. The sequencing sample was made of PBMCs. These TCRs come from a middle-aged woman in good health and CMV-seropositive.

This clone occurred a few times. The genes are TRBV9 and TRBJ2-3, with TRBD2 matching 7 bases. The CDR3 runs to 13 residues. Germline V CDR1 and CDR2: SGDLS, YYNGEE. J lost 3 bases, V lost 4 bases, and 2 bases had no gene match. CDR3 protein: CASSLRGTDTQYF. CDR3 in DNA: TGTGCCAGCAGCTTGCGGGGGACAGATACGCAGTATTTT. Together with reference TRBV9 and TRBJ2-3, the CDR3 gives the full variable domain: DSGVTQTPKHLITATGQRVTLRCSPRSGDLSVYWYQQSLDQGLQFLIQYYNGEERAKGNILERFSAQQFPDLHSELNLSSLELGDSALYFCASSLRGTDTQYFGPGTRLTVL.

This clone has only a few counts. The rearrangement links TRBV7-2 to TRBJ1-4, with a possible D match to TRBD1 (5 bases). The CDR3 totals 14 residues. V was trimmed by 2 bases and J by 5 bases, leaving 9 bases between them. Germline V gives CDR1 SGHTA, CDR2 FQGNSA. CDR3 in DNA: TGTGCCAGCAGCTTACCCGGGGGGAATGAAAAACTGTTTTTT. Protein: CASSLPGGNEKLFF.

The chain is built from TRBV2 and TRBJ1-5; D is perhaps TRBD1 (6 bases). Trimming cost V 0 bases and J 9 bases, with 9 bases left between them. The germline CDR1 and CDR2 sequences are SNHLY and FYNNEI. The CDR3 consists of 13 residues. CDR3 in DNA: TGTGCCAGCAGTGAAGCGCAAGGGGGGCCCCAGCATTTT. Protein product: CASSEAQGGPQHF.

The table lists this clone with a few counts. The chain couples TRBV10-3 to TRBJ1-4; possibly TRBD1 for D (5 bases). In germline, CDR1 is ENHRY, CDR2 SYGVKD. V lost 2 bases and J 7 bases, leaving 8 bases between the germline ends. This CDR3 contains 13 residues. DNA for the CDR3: TGTGCCATCAGTGAGCGGGGGTCTGAAAAACTGTTTTTT. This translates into CAISERGSEKLFF.

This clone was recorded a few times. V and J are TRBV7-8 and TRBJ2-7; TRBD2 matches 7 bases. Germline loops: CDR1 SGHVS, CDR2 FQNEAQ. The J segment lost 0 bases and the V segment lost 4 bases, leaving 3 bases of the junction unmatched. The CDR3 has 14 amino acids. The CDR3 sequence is CASSSSGFSYEQYF. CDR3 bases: TGTGCCAGCAGCTCTAGCGGTTTCTCCTACGAGCAGTACTTC.